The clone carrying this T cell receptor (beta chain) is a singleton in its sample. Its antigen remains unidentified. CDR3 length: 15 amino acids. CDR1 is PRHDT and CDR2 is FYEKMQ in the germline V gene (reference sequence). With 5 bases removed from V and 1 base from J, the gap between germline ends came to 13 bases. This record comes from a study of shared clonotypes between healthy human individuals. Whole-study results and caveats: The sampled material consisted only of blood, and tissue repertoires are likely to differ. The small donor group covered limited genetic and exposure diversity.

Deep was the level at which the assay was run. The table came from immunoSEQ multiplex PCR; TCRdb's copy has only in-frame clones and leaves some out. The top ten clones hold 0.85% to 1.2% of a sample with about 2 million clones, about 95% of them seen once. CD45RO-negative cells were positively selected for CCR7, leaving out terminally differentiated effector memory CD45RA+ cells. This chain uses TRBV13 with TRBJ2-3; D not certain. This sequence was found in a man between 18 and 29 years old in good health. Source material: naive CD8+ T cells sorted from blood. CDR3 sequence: CASSRSILGTDTQYF. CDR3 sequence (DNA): TGTGCCAGCAGCAGATCGATTCTCGGCACAGATACGCAGTATTTT.